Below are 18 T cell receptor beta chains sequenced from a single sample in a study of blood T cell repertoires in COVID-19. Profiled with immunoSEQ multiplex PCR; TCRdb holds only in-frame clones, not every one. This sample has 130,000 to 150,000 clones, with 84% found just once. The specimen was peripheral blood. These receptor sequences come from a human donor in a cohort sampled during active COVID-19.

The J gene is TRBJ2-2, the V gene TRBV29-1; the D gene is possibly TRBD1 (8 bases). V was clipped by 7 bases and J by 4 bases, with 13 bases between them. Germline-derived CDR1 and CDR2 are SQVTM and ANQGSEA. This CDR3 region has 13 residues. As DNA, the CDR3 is TGCAGCGGGAACAGGGGGGGCACCGGGGAGCTGTTTTTT. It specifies CSGNRGGTGELFF.

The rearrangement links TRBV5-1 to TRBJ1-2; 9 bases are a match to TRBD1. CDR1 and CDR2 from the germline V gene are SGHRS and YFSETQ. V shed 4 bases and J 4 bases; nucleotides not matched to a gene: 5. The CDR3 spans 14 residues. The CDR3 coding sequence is TGCGCCAGCAGCATGGAGGGACAGGGCTATGGCTACACCTTC. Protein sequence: CASSMEGQGYGYTF.

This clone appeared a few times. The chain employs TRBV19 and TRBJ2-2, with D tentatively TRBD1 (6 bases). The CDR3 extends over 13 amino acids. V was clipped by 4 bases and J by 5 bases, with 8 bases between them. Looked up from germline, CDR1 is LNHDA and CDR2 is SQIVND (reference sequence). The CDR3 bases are TGTGCCAGTAGTAAACAGGGAACCGGGGAGCTGTTTTTT. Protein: CASSKQGTGELFF.

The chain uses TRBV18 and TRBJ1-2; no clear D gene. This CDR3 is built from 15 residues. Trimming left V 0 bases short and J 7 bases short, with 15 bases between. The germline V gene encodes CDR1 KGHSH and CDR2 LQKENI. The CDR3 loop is CASSPPVGGSSGYTF. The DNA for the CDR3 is TGTGCCAGCTCACCACCGGTCGGAGGGAGCAGTGGCTACACCTTC.

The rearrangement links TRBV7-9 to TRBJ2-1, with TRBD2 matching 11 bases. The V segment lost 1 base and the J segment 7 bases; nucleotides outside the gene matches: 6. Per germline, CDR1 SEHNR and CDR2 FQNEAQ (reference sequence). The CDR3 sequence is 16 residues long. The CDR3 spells CASSLGGLAALNEQFF. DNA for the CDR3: TGTGCCAGCAGCTTAGGGGGACTAGCGGCGTTAAATGAGCAGTTCTTC.

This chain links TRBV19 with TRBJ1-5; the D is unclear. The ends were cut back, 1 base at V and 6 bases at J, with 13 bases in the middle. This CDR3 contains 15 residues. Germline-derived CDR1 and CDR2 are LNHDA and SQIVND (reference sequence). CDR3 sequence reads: CASSIGAELGQPQHF. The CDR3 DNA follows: TGTGCCAGTAGTATAGGGGCCGAGCTTGGTCAGCCCCAGCATTTT. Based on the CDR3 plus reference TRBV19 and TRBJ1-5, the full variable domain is DGGITQSPKYLFRKEGQNVTLSCEQNLNHDAMYWYRQDPGQGLRLIYYSQIVNDFQKGDIAEGYSVSREKKESFPLTVTSAQKNPTAFYLCASSIGAELGQPQHFGDGTRLSIL.

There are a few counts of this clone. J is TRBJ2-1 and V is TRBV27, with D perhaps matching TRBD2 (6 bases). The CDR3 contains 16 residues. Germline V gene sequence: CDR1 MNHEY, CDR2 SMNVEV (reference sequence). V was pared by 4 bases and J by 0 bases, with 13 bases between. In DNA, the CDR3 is TGTGCCAGCAGTTCCCCGTCCGGGGGCTCCTACAATGAGCAGTTCTTC. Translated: CASSSPSGGSYNEQFF.

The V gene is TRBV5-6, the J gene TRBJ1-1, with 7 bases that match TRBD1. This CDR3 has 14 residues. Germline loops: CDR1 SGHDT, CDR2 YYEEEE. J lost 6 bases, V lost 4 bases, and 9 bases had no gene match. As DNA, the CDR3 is TGTGCCAGCAGCCTTCCAGGGGGGTTGTCTGAAGCTTTCTTT. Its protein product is CASSLPGGLSEAFF.

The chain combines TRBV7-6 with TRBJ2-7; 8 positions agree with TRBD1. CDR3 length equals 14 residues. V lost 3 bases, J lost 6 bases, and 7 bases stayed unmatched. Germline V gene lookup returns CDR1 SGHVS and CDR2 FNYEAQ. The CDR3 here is CASSLGQGATEQYF. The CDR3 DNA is TGTGCCAGCAGCTTGGGGCAGGGGGCAACCGAGCAGTACTTC.

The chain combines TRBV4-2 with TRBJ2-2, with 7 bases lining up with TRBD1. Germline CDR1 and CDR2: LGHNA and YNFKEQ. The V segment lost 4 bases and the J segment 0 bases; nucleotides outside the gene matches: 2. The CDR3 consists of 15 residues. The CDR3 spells CASSPGQANTGELFF. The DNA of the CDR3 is TGTGCCAGCAGCCCCGGACAGGCGAACACCGGGGAGCTGTTTTTT.

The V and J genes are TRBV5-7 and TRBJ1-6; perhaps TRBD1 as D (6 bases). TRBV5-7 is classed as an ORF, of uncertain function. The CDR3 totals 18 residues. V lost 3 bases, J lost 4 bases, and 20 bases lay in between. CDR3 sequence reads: CASSSNIRQEEYNSPLHF. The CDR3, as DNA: TGTGCCAGCAGCTCCAACATACGACAGGAGGAATATAATTCACCCCTCCACTTT.

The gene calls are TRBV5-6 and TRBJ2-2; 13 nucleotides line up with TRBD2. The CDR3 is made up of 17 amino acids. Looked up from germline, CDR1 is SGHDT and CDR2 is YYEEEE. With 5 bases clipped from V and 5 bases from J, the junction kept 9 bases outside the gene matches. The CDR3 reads CASSLGLAGAMTGELFF. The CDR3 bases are TGTGCCAGCAGTCTCGGACTAGCGGGAGCTATGACCGGGGAGCTGTTTTTT.

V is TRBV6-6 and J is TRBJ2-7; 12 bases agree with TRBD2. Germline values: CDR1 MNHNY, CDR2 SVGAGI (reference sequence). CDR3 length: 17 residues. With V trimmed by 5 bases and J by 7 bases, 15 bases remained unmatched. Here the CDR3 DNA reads TGTGCCAGCAGTCCCTCACCTAGCGGGGGGGCCGTAGGTGAGCAGTACTTC. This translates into CASSPSPSGGAVGEQYF.

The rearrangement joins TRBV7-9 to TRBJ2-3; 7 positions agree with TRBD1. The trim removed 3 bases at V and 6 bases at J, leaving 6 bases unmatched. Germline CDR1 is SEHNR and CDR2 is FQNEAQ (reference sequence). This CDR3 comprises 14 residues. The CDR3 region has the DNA TGTGCCAGCAGCTTCACAGGGGTGGGCGATACGCAGTATTTT. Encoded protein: CASSFTGVGDTQYF.

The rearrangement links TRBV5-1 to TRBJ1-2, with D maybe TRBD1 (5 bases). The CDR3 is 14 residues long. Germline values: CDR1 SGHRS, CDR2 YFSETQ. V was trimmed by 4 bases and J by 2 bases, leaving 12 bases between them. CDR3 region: CASSPETENYGYTF. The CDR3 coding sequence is TGCGCCAGCAGCCCAGAGACAGAAAACTATGGCTACACCTTC.

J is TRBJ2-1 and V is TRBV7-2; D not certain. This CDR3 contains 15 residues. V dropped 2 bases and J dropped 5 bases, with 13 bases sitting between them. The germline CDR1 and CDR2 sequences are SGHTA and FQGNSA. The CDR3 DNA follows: TGTGCCAGCAGCTTACAAGTCTTTCCGGACAATGAGCAGTTCTTC. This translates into CASSLQVFPDNEQFF.

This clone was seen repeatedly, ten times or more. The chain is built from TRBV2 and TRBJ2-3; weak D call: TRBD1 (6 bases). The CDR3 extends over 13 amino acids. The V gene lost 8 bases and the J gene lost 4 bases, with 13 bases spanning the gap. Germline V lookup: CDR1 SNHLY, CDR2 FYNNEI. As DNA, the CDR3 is TGTGCCAGCGGGGCAGGGGTGCCAGATACGCAGTATTTT. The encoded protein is CASGAGVPDTQYF.

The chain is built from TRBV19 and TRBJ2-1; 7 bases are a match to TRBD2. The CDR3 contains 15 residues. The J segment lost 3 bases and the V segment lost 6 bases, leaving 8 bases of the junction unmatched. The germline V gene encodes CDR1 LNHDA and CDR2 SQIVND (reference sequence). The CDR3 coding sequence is TGTGCCAGTAGACCCCCGGGACTAATCTACAATGAGCAGTTCTTC. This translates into CASRPPGLIYNEQFF.